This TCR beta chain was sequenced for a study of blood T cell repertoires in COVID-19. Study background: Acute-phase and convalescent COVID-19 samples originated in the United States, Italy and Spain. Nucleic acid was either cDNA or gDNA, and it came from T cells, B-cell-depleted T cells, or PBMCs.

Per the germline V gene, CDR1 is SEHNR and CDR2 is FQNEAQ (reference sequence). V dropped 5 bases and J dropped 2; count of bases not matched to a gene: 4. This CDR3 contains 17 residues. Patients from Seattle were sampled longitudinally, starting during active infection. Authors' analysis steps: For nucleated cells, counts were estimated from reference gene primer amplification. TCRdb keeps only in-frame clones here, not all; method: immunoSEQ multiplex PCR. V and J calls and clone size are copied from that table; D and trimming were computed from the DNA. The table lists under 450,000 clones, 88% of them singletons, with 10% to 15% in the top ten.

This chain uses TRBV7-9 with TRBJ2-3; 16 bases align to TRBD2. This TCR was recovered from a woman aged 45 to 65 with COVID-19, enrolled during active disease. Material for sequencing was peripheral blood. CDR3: CASSLGTSGGATDTQYF. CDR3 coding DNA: TGTGCCAGCAGCCTCGGGACTAGCGGGGGGGCCACAGATACGCAGTATTTT.